These 21 T cell receptor beta chains were all obtained from the same sample, sequenced in a study of cytomegalovirus exposure and HLA in healthy donors. The table came from immunoSEQ multiplex PCR; TCRdb's copy has only in-frame clones and leaves some out. The data show 260,000 or so clones, with about 92% seen just once and approximately 3.1% held by the top ten. Sequencing input: PBMCs. These receptors came from a woman aged 25 to 39 in good health and CMV-seronegative.

This rearrangement joins TRBV5-1 to TRBJ2-7; D remains ambiguous. The V and J ends lost 3 bases and 0 bases respectively, with 7 bases between them. Germline CDR1 SGHRS, CDR2 YFSETQ. This CDR3 region has 13 residues. CDR3 residues: CASSSGNSYEQYF. The CDR3 coding sequence is TGCGCCAGCAGCTCCGGCAACTCCTACGAGCAGTACTTC.

The rearrangement uses TRBV4-2 and TRBJ1-5; D remains unclear. The CDR3 covers 16 residues. The germline gives CDR1 LGHNA, CDR2 YNFKEQ. V lost 1 base, J lost 6 bases, and 16 bases lay in between. In DNA, the CDR3 is TGTGCCAGCAGCCAAGTAAAGGCGGGTTTGGGTCAGCCCCAGCATTTT. Protein product: CASSQVKAGLGQPQHF.

The rearrangement links TRBV6-5 to TRBJ2-7; 8 bases are shared with TRBD2. Germline loops: CDR1 MNHEY, CDR2 SVGAGI. The CDR3 totals 14 residues. V lost 1 base, J lost 7 bases, and 6 bases stayed unmatched. The CDR3, as DNA: TGTGCCAGCAGTTACTTGGCGGGAGGAAGGGAGCAGTACTTC. This translates into CASSYLAGGREQYF.

J is TRBJ2-7 and V is TRBV28; D not certain. Germline V lookup: CDR1 MDHEN, CDR2 SYDVKM. The CDR3 length is 12 residues. Trimming pared 7 bases from V and 1 base from J, leaving 8 bases between. In DNA form, the CDR3 reads TGTGCCAGCACCCCCCGTTCCTACGAGCAGTACTTC. Translating it yields CASTPRSYEQYF.

This clone was seen once. J is TRBJ2-1 and V is TRBV13; D is uncertain. V lost 8 bases and J lost 1, with 9 bases in between. Germline values: CDR1 PRHDT, CDR2 FYEKMQ (reference sequence). The CDR3 is made up of 13 amino acids. The CDR3 DNA reads as TGTGCCAGCTTATCGGAGTCCTACAATGAGCAGTTCTTC. Its translation is CASLSESYNEQFF.

This rearrangement joins TRBV5-1 to TRBJ2-7, with TRBD1 matching over 10 bases. CDR1 and CDR2 from the germline V gene are SGHRS and YFSETQ. The CDR3 has 16 amino acids. Trimming cost V 4 bases and J 5 bases; bases outside gene matches: 12. CDR3 nucleotide sequence: TGCGCCAGCAGCGCGACCCCGGGACAGGGGACACACGAGCAGTACTTC. Protein product: CASSATPGQGTHEQYF.

The chain uses TRBV15 and TRBJ2-1; 8 bases are shared with TRBD2. Unmatched junction bases numbered 5, after V lost 0 bases and J lost 7 bases. This CDR3 has 15 amino acids. The germline V gene encodes CDR1 LNHNV and CDR2 YYDKDF (reference sequence). CDR3 loop: CATSRDRPSGNEQFF. The CDR3 DNA is TGTGCCACCAGCAGAGATCGGCCTAGCGGGAATGAGCAGTTCTTC. Together with reference TRBV15 and TRBJ2-1, the CDR3 gives the full variable domain: DAMVIQNPRYQVTQFGKPVTLSCSQTLNHNVMYWYQQKSSQAPKLLFHYYDKDFNNEADTPDNFQSRRPNTSFCFLDIRSPGLGDTAMYLCATSRDRPSGNEQFFGPGTRLTVL.

As regards this clone: This may be a read error: a much more frequent sequence differs by one nucleotide. The CDR3 DNA reads as TGTGCCAGCAGCTTAGAAGGCAGGAGCTCCTACGAGCAGTACTTC. Amino acid sequence: CASSLEGRSSYEQYF. The rearrangement uses TRBV7-9 and TRBJ2-7; D is unclear. CDR1 and CDR2 (germline): SEHNR, FQNEAQ (reference sequence). This CDR3 is 15 amino acids long. V dropped 1 base and J dropped 0 bases, with 10 bases sitting between them.

The rearrangement uses TRBV7-3 and TRBJ2-1; D call uncertain. The germline CDR1 and CDR2 sequences are SGHTA and FQGTGA. The V end was cut by 8 bases, the J end by 2 bases, with 19 bases between. The CDR3 spans 16 residues. This CDR3 is CASGVSADTAYNEQFF. As DNA, the CDR3 is TGTGCCAGCGGGGTATCGGCTGACACCGCCTACAATGAGCAGTTCTTC.

V is TRBV5-1 and J is TRBJ2-3; 14 bases align to TRBD2. V gave up 4 bases and J gave up 0 bases; unmatched junction bases: 4. In germline, CDR1 is SGHRS, CDR2 YFSETQ. CDR3 size: 17 residues. CDR3 loop: CASSAGLAGESTDTQYF. The DNA of the CDR3 is TGCGCCAGCAGCGCGGGACTAGCGGGAGAGAGCACAGATACGCAGTATTTT.

In this sample, this clone turned up once. The chain joins TRBV12-5 to TRBJ2-1, with D maybe TRBD2 (5 bases). CDR3 size: 16 residues. CDR1 is LGHNT, CDR2 FRNRAP, per germline. Deletions cut 0 bases from V and 0 bases from J, with 9 bases between. Written as DNA, the CDR3 is TGTGCTAGTGGTTTGGTACTAGGGAGCTCCTACAATGAGCAGTTCTTC. Its translation is CASGLVLGSSYNEQFF.

This chain uses TRBV4-2 with TRBJ2-3; 8 nucleotides match TRBD1. The CDR3 runs 16 residues. Trimming cost V 1 base and J 6 bases; bases outside gene matches: 9. The germline gives CDR1 LGHNA, CDR2 YNFKEQ. The CDR3 reads CASSQASTGVDDTQYF. The CDR3 DNA sequence: TGTGCCAGCAGCCAAGCGTCGACAGGGGTAGATGATACGCAGTATTTT.

The chain combines TRBV9 with TRBJ2-3; 12 nucleotides line up with TRBD2. The germline CDR1 and CDR2 sequences are SGDLS and YYNGEE. Trimming cost V 1 base and J 1 base; bases outside gene matches: 7. The CDR3 sequence is 18 residues long. The CDR3 sequence: CASSVLAGGLSGTDTQYF. The CDR3 DNA reads as TGTGCCAGCAGCGTACTAGCGGGAGGGTTGTCCGGCACAGATACGCAGTATTTT.

The chain couples TRBV28 to TRBJ1-1; 8 nucleotides line up with TRBD1. V lost 7 bases, J lost 3 bases, and 13 bases stayed unmatched. Looked up from germline, CDR1 is MDHEN and CDR2 is SYDVKM. The CDR3 sequence is 16 residues long. Written as DNA, the CDR3 is TGTGCCAGCAATCCCAGGGGGCGATCCCTTGACACTGAAGCTTTCTTT. Amino acids: CASNPRGRSLDTEAFF.

The chain recombines TRBV19 with TRBJ2-4, with D tentatively TRBD1 (5 bases). Germline CDR1 is LNHDA and CDR2 is SQIVND (reference sequence). V lost 0 bases and J lost 9, with 12 bases in between. The CDR3 spans 14 residues. For the CDR3, the DNA is TGTGCCAGTAGTATAGAGGGGCGCGTTGGCATTCAGTACTTC. This codes for CASSIEGRVGIQYF.

The genes are TRBV7-6 and TRBJ2-5; possibly TRBD2 for D (5 bases). Germline CDR1 and CDR2: SGHVS and FNYEAQ. This CDR3 has 15 residues. V was shortened by 2 bases and J by 4 bases, with 14 bases between the two germline ends. This chain's CDR3 is CASSLFVGIGETQYF. The CDR3 DNA follows: TGTGCCAGCAGCTTATTTGTCGGGATAGGAGAGACCCAGTACTTC.

This clone appeared once. The V and J genes are TRBV29-1 and TRBJ2-7; a possible D gene is TRBD2 (5 bases). Germline V gene sequence: CDR1 SQVTM, CDR2 ANQGSEA. CDR3 length: 12 amino acids. V lost 5 bases and J 2 bases, leaving 10 bases between the germline ends. The chain's CDR3 is CSVSSSPYEQYF. The DNA of the CDR3 is TGCAGCGTTTCTAGCTCTCCCTACGAGCAGTACTTC.

The table lists this clone with a few counts. The chain combines TRBV5-1 with TRBJ2-7; possibly TRBD2 for D (5 bases). V gave up 4 bases and J gave up 7 bases, with 15 bases separating them. Germline V gene data show CDR1 as SGHRS and CDR2 as YFSETQ. The CDR3 totals 13 residues. The CDR3 reads CASSTTLDREQYF. In nucleotides, the CDR3 is TGCGCCAGCAGCACCACACTAGATCGGGAGCAGTACTTC. Full variable domain (rest looked up from reference TRBV5-1 and TRBJ2-7): KAGVTQTPRYLIKTRGQQVTLSCSPISGHRSVSWYQQTPGQGLQFLFEYFSETQRNKGNFPGRFSGRQFSNSRSEMNVSTLELGDSALYLCASSTTLDREQYFGPGTRLTVT.

The chain employs TRBV9 and TRBJ2-7; 9 bases are shared with TRBD1. V lost 3 bases to trimming and J lost 6 bases; unmatched junction nucleotides: 7. This CDR3 spans 14 amino acids. Germline V gene data show CDR1 as SGDLS and CDR2 as YYNGEE. The CDR3 bases are TGTGCCAGCAGCGCTGGGACAGGGACTCCCGAGCAGTACTTC. Its translation: CASSAGTGTPEQYF.

The chain uses TRBV15 and TRBJ2-2; 8 positions agree with TRBD2. The V gene end was trimmed by 1 base and the J gene end by 4 bases; junction bases not matched to a gene: 5. CDR3 length equals 16 residues. From germline, CDR1 is LNHNV and CDR2 YYDKDF (reference sequence). CDR3 coding DNA: TGTGCCACCAGCAGAGCCCCCGGGACTAGCACCGGGGAGCTGTTTTTT. This encodes CATSRAPGTSTGELFF.

The chain is built from TRBV29-1 and TRBJ2-7; 9 bases match TRBD2. The J segment lost 7 bases and the V segment lost 2 bases, leaving 6 bases of the junction unmatched. CDR1 is SQVTM and CDR2 is ANQGSEA in the germline V gene. This CDR3 spans 13 amino acids. CDR3 sequence (DNA): TGCAGCGTTGAACTAGCGGGGTCTTGGGAGCAGTACTTC. It specifies CSVELAGSWEQYF.